This T cell receptor (beta chain) stems from a study of blood T cell repertoires in COVID-19. Study-wide context: Acute-phase and convalescent COVID-19 samples originated in the United States, Italy and Spain.

Assay: immunoSEQ multiplex PCR; the TCRdb copy retains only in-frame clones and omits some. The table records 50,000 to 60,000 clones, approximately 85% of them present only once. This CDR3 has 12 amino acids. Germline CDR1 is SGHAT and CDR2 is FQNNGV. J was trimmed by 9 bases and V by 7 bases; bases with no gene match: 8. The chain has TRBV11-2 and TRBJ2-5, with 7 bases fitting TRBD2. Sequenced material: peripheral blood. This clonotype originated in a woman of 80 years or more with COVID-19, enrolled during active disease. CDR3 nucleotide sequence: TGTGCCAGCACCGAAGCGGGGCCTCCCCAGTACTTC. This encodes CASTEAGPPQYF.